This record concerns one T cell receptor (beta chain) sequence. Its antigen is still unknown. The authors' processing: Filtering differed for immunoSEQ, which gave only junction sequences without quality scores. Method: immunoSEQ multiplex PCR; TCRdb's copy keeps in-frame clones and lacks some. V, J and clone size derive from that table, while D and trimming were established from the DNA sequence. This repertoire shows approximately 2,000,000 clones, about 94% found once; its top ten account for under 2%. The data are from a study of shared clonotypes between healthy human individuals. The overall study: Aged 18 to 49, the donors were two women and three men.

It was CD45RO-negative cells, positively selected for CCR7, that made up naive CD8 cells, with terminally differentiated effector memory CD45RA+ cells excluded. Study findings and constraints: Estimated richness values were generally larger in naive subsets than in memory subsets.

The CDR3 has 15 residues. V lost 1 base to trimming and J lost 0 bases, with 10 bases between them. The germline gives CDR1 MNHEY, CDR2 SMNVEV (reference sequence). The specimen sequenced was naive CD8+ T cells from PBMCs. J is TRBJ2-7 and V is TRBV27, with TRBD1 as a possible D gene (6 bases). This TCR was sampled from a man younger than 35 in good health. Some clones in this sample may be carry-over from other donors' samples. CDR3 in amino acids: CASSLLTGLSYEQYF. In DNA, the CDR3 is TGTGCCAGCAGTTTATTGACAGGCCTCTCCTACGAGCAGTACTTC.